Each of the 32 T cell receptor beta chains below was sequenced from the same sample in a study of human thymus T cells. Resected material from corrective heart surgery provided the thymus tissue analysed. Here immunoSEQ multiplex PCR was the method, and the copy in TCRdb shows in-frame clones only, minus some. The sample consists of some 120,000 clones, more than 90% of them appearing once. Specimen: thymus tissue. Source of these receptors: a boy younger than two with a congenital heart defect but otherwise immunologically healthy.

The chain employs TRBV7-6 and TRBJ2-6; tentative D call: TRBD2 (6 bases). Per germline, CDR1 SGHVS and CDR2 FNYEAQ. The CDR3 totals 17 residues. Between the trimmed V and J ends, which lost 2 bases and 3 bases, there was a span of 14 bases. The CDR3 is CASSLHVWGGGANVLTF. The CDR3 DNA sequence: TGTGCCAGCAGCTTACATGTCTGGGGAGGTGGGGCCAACGTCCTGACTTTC.

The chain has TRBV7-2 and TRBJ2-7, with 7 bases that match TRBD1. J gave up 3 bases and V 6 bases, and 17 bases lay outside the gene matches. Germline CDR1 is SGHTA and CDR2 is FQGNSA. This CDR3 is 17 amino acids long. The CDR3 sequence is CASSQTGTAPRRYEQYF. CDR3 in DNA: TGTGCCAGCAGTCAGACCGGGACAGCCCCCCGCCGCTACGAGCAGTACTTC.

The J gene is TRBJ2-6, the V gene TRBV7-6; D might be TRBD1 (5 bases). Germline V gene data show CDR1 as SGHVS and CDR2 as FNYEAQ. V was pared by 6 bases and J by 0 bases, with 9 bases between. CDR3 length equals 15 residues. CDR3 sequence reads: CASSLGASGANVLTF. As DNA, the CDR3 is TGTGCCAGCAGTCTAGGGGCCTCTGGGGCCAACGTCCTGACTTTC.

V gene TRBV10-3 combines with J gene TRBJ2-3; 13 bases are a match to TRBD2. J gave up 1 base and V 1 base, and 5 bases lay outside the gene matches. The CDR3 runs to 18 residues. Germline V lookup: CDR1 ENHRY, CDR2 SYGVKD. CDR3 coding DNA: TGTGCCATCAGTGAGTGCGATGGACTAGCGGGGGGCACAGATACGCAGTATTTT. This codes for CAISECDGLAGGTDTQYF.

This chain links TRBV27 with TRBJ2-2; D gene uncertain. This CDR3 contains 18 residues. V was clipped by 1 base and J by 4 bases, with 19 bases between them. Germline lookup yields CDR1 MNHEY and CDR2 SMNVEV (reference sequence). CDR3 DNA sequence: TGTGCCAGCAGTTTATTTCCTCCTAACCCGTCGACCACCGGGGAGCTGTTTTTT. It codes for CASSLFPPNPSTTGELFF.

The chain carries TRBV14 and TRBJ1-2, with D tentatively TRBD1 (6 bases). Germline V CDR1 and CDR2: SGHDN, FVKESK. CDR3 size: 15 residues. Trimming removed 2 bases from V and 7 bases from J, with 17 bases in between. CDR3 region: CASSQSEGGIGGYTF. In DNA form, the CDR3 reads TGTGCCAGCAGCCAAAGTGAAGGGGGAATCGGTGGCTACACCTTC.

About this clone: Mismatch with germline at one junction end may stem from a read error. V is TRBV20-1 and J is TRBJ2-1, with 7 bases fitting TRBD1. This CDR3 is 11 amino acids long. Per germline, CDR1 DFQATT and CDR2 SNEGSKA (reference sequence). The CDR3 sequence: CSARGEGAEVF. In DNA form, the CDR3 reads TGCAGTGCTAGGGGAGAGGGGGCAGAGGTCTTC.

The DNA for the CDR3 is TGTGCCAGCAGCTTAGCGCCCCGGCGGGCAGGCCCCCATGGCTACACCTTC. Translating it yields CASSLAPRRAGPHGYTF. The genes are TRBV7-9 and TRBJ1-2; D remains unclear. Germline assignment: CDR1 SEHNR and CDR2 FQNEAQ (reference sequence). V was shortened by 0 bases and J by 6 bases, with 20 bases between the two germline ends. The CDR3 runs 17 residues.

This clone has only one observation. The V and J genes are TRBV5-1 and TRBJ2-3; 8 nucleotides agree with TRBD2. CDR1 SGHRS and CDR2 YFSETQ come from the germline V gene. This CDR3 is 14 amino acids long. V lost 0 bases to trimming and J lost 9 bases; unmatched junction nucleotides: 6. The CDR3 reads CASSLGGGTPTQYF. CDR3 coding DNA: TGCGCCAGCAGCTTGGGCGGGGGGACCCCAACGCAGTATTTT.

CDR3 in DNA: TGCGCCAGCAGTGGGGACAGGGGGCGAACCGGGGAGCTGTTTTTT. It encodes CASSGDRGRTGELFF. The V call is TRBV5-1, the J call TRBJ2-2, with TRBD1 matching 12 bases. With V trimmed by 5 bases and J by 5 bases, 4 bases remained unmatched. Germline V CDR1 and CDR2: SGHRS, YFSETQ. The CDR3 runs to 15 residues.

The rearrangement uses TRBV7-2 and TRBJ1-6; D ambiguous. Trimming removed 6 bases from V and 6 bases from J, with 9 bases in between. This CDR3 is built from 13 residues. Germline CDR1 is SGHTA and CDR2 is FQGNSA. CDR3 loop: CASSLLFNSPLHF. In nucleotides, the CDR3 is TGTGCCAGCAGTCTCCTGTTTAATTCACCCCTCCACTTT.

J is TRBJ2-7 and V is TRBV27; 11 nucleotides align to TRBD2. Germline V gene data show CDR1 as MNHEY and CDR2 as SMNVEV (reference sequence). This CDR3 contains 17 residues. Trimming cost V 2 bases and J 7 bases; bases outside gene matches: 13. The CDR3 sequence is CASSLRASGGPTEEQYF. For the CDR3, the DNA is TGTGCCAGCAGTTTAAGGGCTAGCGGGGGGCCCACGGAGGAGCAGTACTTC.

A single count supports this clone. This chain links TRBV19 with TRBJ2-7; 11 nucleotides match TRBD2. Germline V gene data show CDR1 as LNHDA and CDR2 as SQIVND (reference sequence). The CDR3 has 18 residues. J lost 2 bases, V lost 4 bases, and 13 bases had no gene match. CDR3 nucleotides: TGTGCCAGTAGTACTCGTTTCCCTAGCGGGGGGCCCGCCTACGAGCAGTACTTC. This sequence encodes CASSTRFPSGGPAYEQYF.

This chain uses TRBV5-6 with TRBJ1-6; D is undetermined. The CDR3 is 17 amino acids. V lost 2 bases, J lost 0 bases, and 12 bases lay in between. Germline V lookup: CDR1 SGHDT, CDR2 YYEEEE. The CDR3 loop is CASSFSKESSYNSPLHF. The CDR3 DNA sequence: TGTGCCAGCAGCTTTAGTAAGGAAAGCTCCTATAATTCACCCCTCCACTTT.

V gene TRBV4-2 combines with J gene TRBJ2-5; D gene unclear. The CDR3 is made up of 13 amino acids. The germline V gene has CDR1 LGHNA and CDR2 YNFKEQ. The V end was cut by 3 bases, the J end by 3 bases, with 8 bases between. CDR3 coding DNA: TGTGCCAGCAGCCATGGCGGAGAAGAGACCCAGTACTTC. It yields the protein CASSHGGEETQYF.

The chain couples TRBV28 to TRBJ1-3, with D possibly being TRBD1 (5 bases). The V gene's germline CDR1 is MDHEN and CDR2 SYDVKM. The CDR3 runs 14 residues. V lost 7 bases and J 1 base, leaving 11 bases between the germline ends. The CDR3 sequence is CASIRGLSGNTIYF. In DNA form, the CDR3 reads TGTGCCAGCATACGGGGACTGTCTGGAAACACCATATATTTT.

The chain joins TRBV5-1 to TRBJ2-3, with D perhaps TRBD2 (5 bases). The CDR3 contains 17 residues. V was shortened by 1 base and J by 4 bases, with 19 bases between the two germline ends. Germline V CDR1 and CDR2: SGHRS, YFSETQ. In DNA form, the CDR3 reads TGCGCCAGCAGCTTGTCCTCGGGGTTACAGCTAGCAGATACGCAGTATTTT. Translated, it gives CASSLSSGLQLADTQYF.

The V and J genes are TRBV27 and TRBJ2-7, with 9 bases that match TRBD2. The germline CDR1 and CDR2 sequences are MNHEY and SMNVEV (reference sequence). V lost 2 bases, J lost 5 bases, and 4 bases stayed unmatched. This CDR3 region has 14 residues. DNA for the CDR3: TGTGCCAGCAGTTTAGGGGAGCGGGGGGACGAGCAGTACTTC. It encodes CASSLGERGDEQYF.

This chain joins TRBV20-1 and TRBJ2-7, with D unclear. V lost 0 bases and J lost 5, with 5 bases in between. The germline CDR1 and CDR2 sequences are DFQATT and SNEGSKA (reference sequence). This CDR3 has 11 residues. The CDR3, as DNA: TGCAGTGCTAGAGATCGAAACGAGCAGTACTTC. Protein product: CSARDRNEQYF.

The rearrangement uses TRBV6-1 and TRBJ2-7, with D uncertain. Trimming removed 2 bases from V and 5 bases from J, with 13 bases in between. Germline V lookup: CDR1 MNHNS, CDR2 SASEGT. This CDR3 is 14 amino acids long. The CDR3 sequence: CASSETAGTHEQYF. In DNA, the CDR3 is TGTGCCAGCAGTGAAACTGCAGGCACTCACGAGCAGTACTTC.

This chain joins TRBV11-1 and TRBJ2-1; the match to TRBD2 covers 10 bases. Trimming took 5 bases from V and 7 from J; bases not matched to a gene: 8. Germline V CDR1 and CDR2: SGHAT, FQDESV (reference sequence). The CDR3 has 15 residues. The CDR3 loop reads CASSLHSGGANEQFF. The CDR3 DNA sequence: TGTGCCAGCAGCCTCCACAGCGGGGGGGCTAATGAGCAGTTCTTC.

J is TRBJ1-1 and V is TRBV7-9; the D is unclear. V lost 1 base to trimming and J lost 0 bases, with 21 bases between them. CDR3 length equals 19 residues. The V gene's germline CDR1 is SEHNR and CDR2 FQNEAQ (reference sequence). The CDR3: CASSLGGEWAEPMNTEAFF. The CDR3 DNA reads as TGTGCCAGCAGCTTAGGGGGAGAATGGGCAGAGCCCATGAACACTGAAGCTTTCTTT.

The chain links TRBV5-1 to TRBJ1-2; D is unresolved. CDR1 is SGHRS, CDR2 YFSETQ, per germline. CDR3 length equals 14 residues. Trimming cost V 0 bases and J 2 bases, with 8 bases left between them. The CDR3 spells CASSLDGGNYGYTF. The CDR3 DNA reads TGCGCCAGCAGCTTGGATGGCGGCAACTATGGCTACACCTTC.

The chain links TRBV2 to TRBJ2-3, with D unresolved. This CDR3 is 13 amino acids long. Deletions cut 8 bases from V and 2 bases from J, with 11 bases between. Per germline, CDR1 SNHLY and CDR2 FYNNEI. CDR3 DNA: TGTGCCAGCCGCCCCCCGTTCACAGATACGCAGTATTTT. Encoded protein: CASRPPFTDTQYF.

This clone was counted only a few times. CDR3 bases: TGTGCCACTAGTCAGTGGAACACTGAAGCTTTCTTT. Its translation is CATSQWNTEAFF. The gene calls are TRBV15 and TRBJ1-1; D remains ambiguous. CDR3 length: 12 amino acids. The V gene lost 9 bases and the J gene lost 1 base, with 9 bases spanning the gap. Germline V gene data show CDR1 as LNHNV and CDR2 as YYDKDF (reference sequence).

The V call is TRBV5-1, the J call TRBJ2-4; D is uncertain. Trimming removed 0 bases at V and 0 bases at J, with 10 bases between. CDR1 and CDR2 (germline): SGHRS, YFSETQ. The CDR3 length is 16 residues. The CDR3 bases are TGCGCCAGCAGCTTGGATCCGATCCTAGCCAAAAACATTCAGTACTTC. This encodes CASSLDPILAKNIQYF.

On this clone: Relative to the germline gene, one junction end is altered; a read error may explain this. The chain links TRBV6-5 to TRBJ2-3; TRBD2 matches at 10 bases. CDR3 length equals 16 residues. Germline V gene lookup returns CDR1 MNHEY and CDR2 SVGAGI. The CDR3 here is CASGYSAAGGLDTQYF. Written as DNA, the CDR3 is TGTGCCAGCGGTTACTCGGCAGCGGGGGGGCTCGATACGCAGTATTTT.

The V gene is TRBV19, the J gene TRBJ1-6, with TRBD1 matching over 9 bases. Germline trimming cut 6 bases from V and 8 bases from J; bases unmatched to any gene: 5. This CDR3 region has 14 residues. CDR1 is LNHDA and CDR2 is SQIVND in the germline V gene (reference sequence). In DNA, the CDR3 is TGTGCCAGTAGGCTGGGACAGGGAGATTCACCCCTCCACTTT. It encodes CASRLGQGDSPLHF.

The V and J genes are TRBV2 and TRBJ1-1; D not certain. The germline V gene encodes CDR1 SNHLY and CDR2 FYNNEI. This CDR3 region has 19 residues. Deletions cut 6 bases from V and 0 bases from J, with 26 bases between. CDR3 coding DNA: TGTGCCAGCAGGGTTTGGGCCCACTGGGCGGAAACATTGAACACTGAAGCTTTCTTT. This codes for CASRVWAHWAETLNTEAFF.

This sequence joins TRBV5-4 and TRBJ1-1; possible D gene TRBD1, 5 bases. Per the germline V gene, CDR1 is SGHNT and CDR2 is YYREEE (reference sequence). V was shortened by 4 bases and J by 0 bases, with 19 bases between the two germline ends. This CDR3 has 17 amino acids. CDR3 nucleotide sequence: TGTGCCAGCAGCGTGACGGGGCGATCTGCAATGAACACTGAAGCTTTCTTT. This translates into CASSVTGRSAMNTEAFF. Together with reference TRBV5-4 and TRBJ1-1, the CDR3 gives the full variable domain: ETGVTQSPTHLIKTRGQQVTLRCSSQSGHNTVSWYQQALGQGPQFIFQYYREEENGRGNFPPRFSGLQFPNYSSELNVNALELDDSALYLCASSVTGRSAMNTEAFFGQGTRLTVV.

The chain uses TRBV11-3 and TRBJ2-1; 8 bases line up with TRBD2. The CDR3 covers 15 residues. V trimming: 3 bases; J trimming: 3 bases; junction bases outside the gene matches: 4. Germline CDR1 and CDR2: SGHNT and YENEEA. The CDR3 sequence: CASSLGRGGYNEQFF. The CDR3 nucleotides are TGTGCCAGCAGCTTGGGCCGGGGGGGCTACAATGAGCAGTTCTTC.

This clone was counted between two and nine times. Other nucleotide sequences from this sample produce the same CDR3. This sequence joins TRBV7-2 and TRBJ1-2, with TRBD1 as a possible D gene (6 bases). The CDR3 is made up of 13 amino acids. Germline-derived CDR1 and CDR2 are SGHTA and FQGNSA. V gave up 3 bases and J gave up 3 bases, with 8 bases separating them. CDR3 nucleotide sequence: TGTGCCAGCAGCTTGGACAGAGACTATGGCTACACCTTC. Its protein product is CASSLDRDYGYTF.